This T cell receptor (beta chain) was obtained from a study of blood T cell repertoires in COVID-19. Study-wide background: Samples representing acute and convalescent COVID-19 were sourced from the United States, Italy and Spain. PBMCs, B-cell-depleted T cells, or T cells provided the cDNA or gDNA that made up the material.

Original processing methods: How many nucleated cells were present was estimated from reference gene primer amplification. The data were produced by immunoSEQ multiplex PCR, yet TCRdb's version contains in-frame clones alone and is incomplete. The V and J calls and clone size come from that table; D and trimming were worked out from the DNA. The data contain under 25,000 clones, about 85% of them seen just once; the ten biggest clones take up about 7.9%. V was clipped by 6 bases and J by 2 bases, with 11 bases between them. There are 13 residues in the CDR3. The germline gives CDR1 SGHDN, CDR2 FVKESK.

The V and J genes are TRBV14 and TRBJ2-7; D not certain. The clonotype originates from a human donor with active COVID-19. The donor label of this sample is uncertain. The sample taken for sequencing was peripheral blood. This CDR3 reads CASRHGLAYEQYF. CDR3 nucleotide sequence: TGTGCCAGCAGGCACGGCCTAGCCTACGAGCAGTACTTC.